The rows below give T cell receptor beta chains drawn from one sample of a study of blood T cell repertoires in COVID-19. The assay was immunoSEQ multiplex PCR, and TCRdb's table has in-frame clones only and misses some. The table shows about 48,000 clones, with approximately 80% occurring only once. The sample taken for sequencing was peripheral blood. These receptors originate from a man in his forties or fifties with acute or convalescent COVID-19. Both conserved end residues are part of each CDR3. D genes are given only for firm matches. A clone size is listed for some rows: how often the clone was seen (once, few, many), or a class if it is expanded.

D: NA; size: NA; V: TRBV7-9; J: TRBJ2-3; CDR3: CASSRTGYGVSDTQYF; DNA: TGTGCCAGCAGCCGAACAGGGTACGGGGTATCAGATACGCAGTATTTT
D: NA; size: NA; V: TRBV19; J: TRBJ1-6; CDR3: CASSIQLYSPLHF; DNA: TGTGCCAGTAGTATCCAGTTGTATTCACCCCTCCACTTT
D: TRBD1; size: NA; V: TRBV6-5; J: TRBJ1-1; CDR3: CASSTPDRGTEAFF; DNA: TGTGCCAGCAGTACGCCGGACAGGGGAACTGAAGCTTTCTTT
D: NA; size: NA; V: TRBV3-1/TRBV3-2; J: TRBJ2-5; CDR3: CASSPFNFQETQYF; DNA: TGTGCCAGCAGCCCCTTCAACTTCCAAGAGACCCAGTACTTC
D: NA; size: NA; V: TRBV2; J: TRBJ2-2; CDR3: CASASQDSLYTGELFF; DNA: TGTGCCAGCGCTTCCCAAGACAGTCTATACACCGGGGAGCTGTTTTTT
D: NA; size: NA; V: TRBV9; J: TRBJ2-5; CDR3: CASSVSQQGTQYF; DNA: TGTGCCAGCAGCGTTTCCCAGCAGGGGACCCAGTACTTC
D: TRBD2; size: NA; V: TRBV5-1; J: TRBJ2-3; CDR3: CASGTGLALTDTQYF; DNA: TGCGCCAGCGGCACCGGACTAGCCCTCACAGATACGCAGTATTTT
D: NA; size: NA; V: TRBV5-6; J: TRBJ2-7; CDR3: CASSQGYEQYF; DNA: TGTGCCAGCAGCCAGGGCTACGAGCAGTACTTC
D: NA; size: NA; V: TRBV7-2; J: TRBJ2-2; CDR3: CASSLVLAATGELFF; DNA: TGTGCCAGCAGCTTAGTCTTAGCGGCAACCGGGGAGCTGTTTTTT
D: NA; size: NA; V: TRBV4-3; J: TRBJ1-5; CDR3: CASSQVGEQPQHF; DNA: TGCGCCAGCAGCCAAGTCGGGGAACAGCCCCAGCATTTT
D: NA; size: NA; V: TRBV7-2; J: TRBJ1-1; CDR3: CASSLAGGVNTEAFF; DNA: TGTGCCAGCAGCTTAGCAGGGGGGGTGAACACTGAAGCTTTCTTT
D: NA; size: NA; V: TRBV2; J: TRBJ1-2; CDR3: CASMTTGQNGYTF; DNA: TGTGCCAGCATGACTACAGGACAGAATGGCTACACCTTC
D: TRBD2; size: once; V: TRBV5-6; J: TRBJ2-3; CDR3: CASSSPPGGGTDTQYF; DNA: TGTGCCAGCAGCTCCCCCCCGGGGGGGGGCACAGATACGCAGTATTTT
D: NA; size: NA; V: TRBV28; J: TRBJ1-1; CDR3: CASSLIASVFGAFF; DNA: TGTGCCAGCAGTTTAATTGCGTCTGTTTTTGGTGCTTTCTTT
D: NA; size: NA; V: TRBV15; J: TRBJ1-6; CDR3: CATSREGVDSPLHF; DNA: TGTGCCACCAGCAGAGAAGGGGTAGATTCACCCCTCCACTTT
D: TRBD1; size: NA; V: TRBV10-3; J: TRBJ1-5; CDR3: CAIRGQGPGAQHF; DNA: TGTGCCATCAGGGGACAGGGGCCGGGGGCCCAGCATTTT
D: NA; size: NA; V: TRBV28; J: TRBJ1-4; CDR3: CASSPTRATNEKLFF; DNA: TGTGCCAGCAGCCCAACTAGGGCGACTAATGAAAAACTGTTTTTT
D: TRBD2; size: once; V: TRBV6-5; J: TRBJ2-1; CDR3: CASTIAGGYNEQFF; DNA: TGTGCCAGCACCATAGCGGGGGGGTACAATGAGCAGTTCTTC
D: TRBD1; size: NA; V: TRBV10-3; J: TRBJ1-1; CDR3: CAIRASTGTEAFF; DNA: TGTGCCATCAGGGCCTCGACAGGGACTGAAGCTTTCTTT
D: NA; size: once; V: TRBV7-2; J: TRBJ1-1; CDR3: CASSLTRNTEAFF; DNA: TGTGCCAGCAGCCTCACACGGAACACTGAAGCTTTCTTT
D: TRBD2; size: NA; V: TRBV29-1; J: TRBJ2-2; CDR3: CSVEGLIAGAPGELFF; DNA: TGCAGCGTTGAGGGTTTAATAGCGGGGGCGCCCGGGGAGCTGTTTTTT
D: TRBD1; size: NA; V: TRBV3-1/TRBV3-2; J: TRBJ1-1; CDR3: CASTLRGQGTEAFF; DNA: TGTGCCAGCACCCTTCGGGGACAGGGTACTGAAGCTTTCTTT
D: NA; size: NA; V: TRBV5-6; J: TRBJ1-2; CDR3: CASSSGKNYGYTF; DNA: TGTGCCAGCAGCTCCGGGAAGAACTATGGCTACACCTTC
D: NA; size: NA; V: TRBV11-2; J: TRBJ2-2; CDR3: CASSLGPSAFTGELFF; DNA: TGTGCCAGCAGCTTAGGACCTAGCGCTTTCACCGGGGAGCTGTTTTTT
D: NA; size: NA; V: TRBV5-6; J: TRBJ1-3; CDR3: CASSSTATGNTIYF; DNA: TGTGCCAGCTCCTCCACAGCAACTGGAAACACCATATATTTT
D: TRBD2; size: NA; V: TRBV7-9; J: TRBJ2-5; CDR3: CASSASGGETQYF; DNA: TGTGCCAGCAGCGCTAGCGGGGGGGAGACCCAGTACTTC
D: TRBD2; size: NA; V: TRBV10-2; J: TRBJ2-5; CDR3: CASRRTSGGKETQYF; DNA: TGCGCCAGCAGACGGACTAGCGGGGGAAAAGAGACCCAGTACTTC
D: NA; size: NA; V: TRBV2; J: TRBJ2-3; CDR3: CASFRNTDTQYF; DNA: TGTGCCAGCTTTAGAAACACAGATACGCAGTATTTT
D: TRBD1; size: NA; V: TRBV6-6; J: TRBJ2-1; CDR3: CASSVDRGNEQFF; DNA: TGTGCCAGCAGTGTCGACAGGGGCAATGAGCAGTTCTTC
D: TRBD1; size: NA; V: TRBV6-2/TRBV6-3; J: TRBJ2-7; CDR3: CASSRQGPYEQYF; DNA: TGTGCCAGCAGCCGACAGGGTCCCTACGAGCAGTACTTC
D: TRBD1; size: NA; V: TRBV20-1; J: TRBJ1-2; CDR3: CSAKGGDYTF; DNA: TGCAGTGCTAAAGGGGGCGACTACACCTTC
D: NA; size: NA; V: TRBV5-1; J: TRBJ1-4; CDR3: CASSSEGQGLGEKLFF; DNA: TGCGCCAGCAGCTCGGAGGGGCAGGGACTCGGTGAAAAACTGTTTTTT
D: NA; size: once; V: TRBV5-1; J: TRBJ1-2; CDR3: CASSIRDEYGYTF; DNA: TGCGCCAGCAGTATCAGGGATGAGTATGGCTACACCTTC
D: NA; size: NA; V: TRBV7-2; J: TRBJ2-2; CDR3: CASSPGLAGTGELFF; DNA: TGTGCCAGCAGCCCGGGACTGGCGGGGACCGGGGAGCTGTTTTTT
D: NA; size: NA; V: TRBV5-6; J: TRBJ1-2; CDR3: CASSTRANYGYTF; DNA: TGTGCCAGCAGCACCAGGGCTAACTATGGCTACACCTTC
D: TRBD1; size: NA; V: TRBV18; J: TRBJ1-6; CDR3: CASSPRQGGQVLGSPLHF; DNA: TGTGCCAGCTCCCCTCGCCAAGGGGGACAGGTTTTGGGGTCACCCCTCCACTTT
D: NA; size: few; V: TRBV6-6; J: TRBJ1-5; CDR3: CASSHGQIVDQPQHF; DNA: TGTGCCAGCAGCCACGGACAGATAGTAGATCAGCCCCAGCATTTT
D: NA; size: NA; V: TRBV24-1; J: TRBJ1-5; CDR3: CATSVNRDQPQHF; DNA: TGTGCCACCAGTGTCAACAGGGATCAGCCCCAGCATTTT
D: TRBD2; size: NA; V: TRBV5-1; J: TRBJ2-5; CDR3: CASSPPGGSHGTQYF; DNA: TGCGCCAGCAGCCCCCCCGGGGGGTCCCATGGGACCCAGTACTTC
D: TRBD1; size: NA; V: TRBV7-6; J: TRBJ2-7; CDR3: CASSASGQGKPYF; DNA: TGTGCCAGCAGCGCAAGTGGACAGGGGAAACCGTACTTC
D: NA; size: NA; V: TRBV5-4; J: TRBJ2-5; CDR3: CASSPITSIETQYF; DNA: TGTGCCAGCAGCCCGATTACTAGCATAGAGACCCAGTACTTC
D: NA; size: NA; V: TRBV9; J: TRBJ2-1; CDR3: CASSAVGSGSRNEQFF; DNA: TGTGCCAGCAGCGCGGTGGGGTCAGGGTCTCGCAATGAGCAGTTCTTC
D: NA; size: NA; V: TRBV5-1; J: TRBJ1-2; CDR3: CASSLRGMDGYTF; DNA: TGCGCCAGCAGCTTGAGGGGAATGGATGGCTACACCTTC